A single sample gave rise to the 27 T cell receptor beta chains below, sequenced in a study of T-cell memory formation after mild COVID-19. From the 5' RACE reads, TCRdb called clonotypes with MiXCR, one entry per CDR3 protein. The sample yields 300,000 to 350,000 distinct CDR3 sequences, 13% to 15% seen once. The sequenced sample consisted of PBMCs or a T cell subset sorted from them (not recorded which). These receptors came from a man between 18 and 35 years old who had mild COVID-19 (a few samples of this study predate the infection). Cell type and time point are not known.

The V and J genes are TRBV7-9 and TRBJ2-7; D is unclear. Trimming shortened V by 3 bases and J by 2 bases, and 11 bases separated the two germline ends. This CDR3 contains 14 residues. CDR1 and CDR2 (germline): SEHNR, FQNEAQ (reference sequence). For the CDR3, the DNA is TGTGCCAGCAGCTTTACTCCTAGGGCCTACGAGCAGTACTTC. The encoded protein is CASSFTPRAYEQYF.

This clonotype was recorded a few times. The chain combines TRBV5-1 with TRBJ2-7, with TRBD1 identical over 8 bases. Per the germline V gene, CDR1 is SGHRS and CDR2 is YFSETQ. The CDR3 covers 14 residues. Trimming cost V 4 bases and J 4 bases; bases outside gene matches: 7. CDR3 sequence reads: CASSPSRDRYEQYF. In DNA form, the CDR3 reads TGCGCCAGCAGCCCGTCCCGGGACAGGTACGAGCAGTACTTC.

This clonotype was detected only a few times. This CDR3 is CASRATVSYGYTF. DNA of the CDR3: TGTGCCAGCAGAGCGACAGTCTCGTATGGCTACACCTTC. The J gene is TRBJ1-2, the V gene TRBV12-3 or TRBV12-4; TRBD1 might be the D (5 bases). This CDR3 has 13 amino acids. V dropped 6 bases and J dropped 5 bases, with 13 bases sitting between them.

This clonotype was found many times. J is TRBJ2-7 and V is TRBV6-2 or TRBV6-3, with a possible D match to TRBD1 (5 bases). The CDR3 runs 13 residues. V lost 5 bases and J 3 bases, leaving 11 bases between the germline ends. Germline CDR1 and CDR2: MNHEY and SVGEGT. The CDR3 DNA is TGTGCCAGCAGTCCCATACAGGTCTACGAGCAGTACTTC. Amino acids: CASSPIQVYEQYF.

The rearrangement links TRBV9 to TRBJ2-2, with 8 bases identical to TRBD1. CDR1 and CDR2 (germline): SGDLS, YYNGEE. CDR3 size: 15 residues. The trim removed 0 bases at V and 4 bases at J, leaving 2 bases unmatched. The CDR3 DNA reads as TGTGCCAGCAGCGTAGGGACAGGGTTCACCGGGGAGCTGTTTTTT. Amino acid sequence: CASSVGTGFTGELFF.

The rearrangement links TRBV19 to TRBJ1-5; D might be TRBD1 (6 bases). The germline gives CDR1 LNHDA, CDR2 SQIVND (reference sequence). CDR3 length equals 16 residues. Trimming shortened V by 5 bases and J by 2 bases, and 16 bases separated the two germline ends. CDR3 nucleotides: TGTGCCAGTAGTCGACGACAGGAGGGCGGCAATCAGCCCCAGCATTTT. Translated: CASSRRQEGGNQPQHF.

This clonotype was seen a handful of times. The chain couples TRBV11-2 to TRBJ1-2, with 10 bases matching TRBD1. CDR3 length: 18 amino acids. CDR1 SGHAT and CDR2 FQNNGV come from the germline V gene. The J segment lost 4 bases and the V segment lost 1 base, leaving 12 bases of the junction unmatched. The CDR3 coding sequence is TGTGCCAGCAGCTTAGTCCCACCGGGACAGGGGAAGACCTATGGCTACACCTTC. Protein product: CASSLVPPGQGKTYGYTF.

The table lists this clonotype with a few counts. The rearrangement uses TRBV5-1 and TRBJ2-6; unclear D gene. Between the trimmed V and J ends, which lost 5 bases and 3 bases, there was a span of 12 bases. This CDR3 is 15 amino acids long. The germline V gene has CDR1 SGHRS and CDR2 YFSETQ. CDR3 sequence (DNA): TGCGCCAGCAGGTCGGATACTGGTGGGGCCAACGTCCTGACTTTC. It encodes CASRSDTGGANVLTF.

There are a few counts of this clonotype. V gene TRBV20-1 combines with J gene TRBJ1-1; D gene uncertain. Trimming cost V 8 bases and J 0 bases, with 13 bases left between them. Per germline, CDR1 DFQATT and CDR2 SNEGSKA (reference sequence). The CDR3 extends over 13 amino acids. DNA for the CDR3: TGCAGTACTTCCAAGGAACTGAACACTGAAGCTTTCTTT. Amino acids: CSTSKELNTEAFF.

This clonotype was seen more than once but under ten times. The rearrangement joins TRBV6-2 or TRBV6-3 to TRBJ2-2; 9 positions match TRBD1. Germline loops: CDR1 MNHEY, CDR2 SVGEGT. The CDR3 runs to 16 residues. V lost 5 bases, J lost 7 bases, and 11 bases stayed unmatched. CDR3: CASSPPQGARHGELFF. DNA of the CDR3: TGTGCCAGCAGTCCTCCACAGGGGGCCAGGCACGGGGAGCTGTTTTTT.

The DNA for the CDR3 is TGTGCCATCAGGTCGACAGGGAGCACTGAAGCTTTCTTT. As protein: CAIRSTGSTEAFF. The chain employs TRBV10-3 and TRBJ1-1; 7 bases line up with TRBD1. This CDR3 has 13 residues. V lost 6 bases to trimming and J lost 4 bases; unmatched junction nucleotides: 5. Germline CDR1 reads ENHRY; CDR2 reads SYGVKD.

This clonotype has more than one count but fewer than ten. The chain couples TRBV7-9 to TRBJ1-5; no definite D call. Germline V CDR1 and CDR2: SEHNR, FQNEAQ (reference sequence). This CDR3 is 14 amino acids long. V lost 4 bases and J 4 bases, leaving 11 bases between the germline ends. CDR3 sequence: CASSSLDGNQPQHF. The CDR3 DNA reads TGTGCCAGCAGCTCCCTCGACGGGAATCAGCCCCAGCATTTT.

This rearrangement joins TRBV5-1 to TRBJ2-7; 11 nucleotides line up with TRBD1. The CDR3 loop spans 14 amino acids. Germline CDR1 is SGHRS and CDR2 is YFSETQ. Germline trimming cut 3 bases from V and 2 bases from J; bases unmatched to any gene: 1. Written as DNA, the CDR3 is TGCGCCAGCAGCTGGGGACAGGGGGCCTACGAGCAGTACTTC. As protein: CASSWGQGAYEQYF.

The V gene is TRBV29-1, the J gene TRBJ2-3; maybe TRBD2 (7 bases). CDR3 length: 21 amino acids. Germline CDR1 is SQVTM and CDR2 is ANQGSEA. V was clipped by 3 bases and J by 2 bases, with 33 bases between them. The CDR3 here is CSVDHRDIKGLGGLTTDTQYF. Written as DNA, the CDR3 is TGCAGCGTTGATCACCGGGACATAAAGGGCCTCGGGGGGCTGACCACAGATACGCAGTATTTT.

V gene TRBV6-2 or TRBV6-3 combines with J gene TRBJ2-3; 9 bases are a match to TRBD2. The V gene's germline CDR1 is MNHEY and CDR2 SVGEGT. V shed 6 bases, J shed 1 base, and the junction held 2 bases outside the gene matches. This CDR3 spans 14 amino acids. CDR3 coding DNA: TGTGCCAGCAGGGCGGGGGGGCGCACAGATACGCAGTATTTT. Encoded protein: CASRAGGRTDTQYF.

J is TRBJ2-7 and V is TRBV9; TRBD2 might be the D (6 bases). Trimming removed 7 bases at V and 2 bases at J, with 13 bases between. The CDR3 has 13 residues. Per the germline V gene, CDR1 is SGDLS and CDR2 is YYNGEE. The CDR3 protein is CASQKAGTYEQYF. CDR3 DNA sequence: TGTGCCAGCCAAAAGGCGGGAACCTACGAGCAGTACTTC.

This clonotype was picked up a small number of times. This chain connects TRBV12-3 or TRBV12-4 to TRBJ1-5; TRBD1 matches 9 bases. The CDR3 is 15 residues long. Trimming at V came to 6 bases and at J to 4 bases, leaving 7 bases not matched to a gene. The CDR3, as DNA: TGTGCCAGCAGACGGACAGGGGCCCTAAATCAGCCCCAGCATTTT. Its translation: CASRRTGALNQPQHF.

This clonotype has only a few counts. The chain links TRBV5-1 to TRBJ2-1; TRBD2 aligns across 8 bases. The CDR3 has 15 amino acids. Germline trimming cut 3 bases from V and 6 bases from J; bases unmatched to any gene: 8. Germline loops: CDR1 SGHRS, CDR2 YFSETQ. Written as DNA, the CDR3 is TGCGCCAGCAGCTCAGCGGGGGCCCTTGGCAATGAGCAGTTCTTC. As protein: CASSSAGALGNEQFF. The full variable domain, rest sourced from reference TRBV5-1 and TRBJ2-1, is KAGVTQTPRYLIKTRGQQVTLSCSPISGHRSVSWYQQTPGQGLQFLFEYFSETQRNKGNFPGRFSGRQFSNSRSEMNVSTLELGDSALYLCASSSAGALGNEQFFGPGTRLTVL.

The V gene is TRBV20-1, the J gene TRBJ2-1; 9 bases agree with TRBD2. CDR3 length equals 14 residues. V trimming: 6 bases; J trimming: 3 bases; junction bases outside the gene matches: 6. Germline CDR1 and CDR2: DFQATT and SNEGSKA (reference sequence). CDR3 protein: CSALSSGIYNEQFF. CDR3 nucleotide sequence: TGCAGTGCGCTGTCTAGCGGGATCTACAATGAGCAGTTCTTC.

At least ten counts were recorded for this clonotype. This chain connects TRBV5-1 to TRBJ2-5, with D possibly matching TRBD2 (6 bases). This CDR3 is built from 16 residues. Germline V CDR1 and CDR2: SGHRS, YFSETQ. The ends were cut back, 3 bases at V and 5 bases at J, with 20 bases in the middle. The DNA of the CDR3 is TGCGCCAGCAGCTCCGGCCCGGCGGGGTTGGGGGAGACCCAGTACTTC. Its translation is CASSSGPAGLGETQYF.

This clonotype was detected a few times. This CDR3 is CSVGGVGEQYF. The CDR3 coding sequence is TGCAGCGTTGGGGGGGTAGGCGAGCAGTACTTC. V gene TRBV29-1 combines with J gene TRBJ2-7; a possible D gene is TRBD2 (6 bases). The CDR3 consists of 11 residues. V lost 4 bases and J lost 6, with 10 bases in between. Germline V gene sequence: CDR1 SQVTM, CDR2 ANQGSEA.

This clonotype was detected a few times. V and J are TRBV4-3 and TRBJ2-2; D may be TRBD2 (5 bases). CDR1 and CDR2 (germline): LGHNA, YSLEER. V lost 7 bases to trimming and J lost 6 bases, with 21 bases between them. CDR3 length: 16 amino acids. CDR3 protein: CASTVAQRVGAGELFF. The CDR3 DNA reads as TGCGCCAGCACCGTCGCACAACGAGTGGGAGCCGGGGAGCTGTTTTTT.

This clonotype was detected a few times. The chain links TRBV6-5 to TRBJ1-1, with D hard to call. Per germline, CDR1 MNHEY and CDR2 SVGAGI. V lost 6 bases to trimming and J lost 0 bases, with 8 bases between them. This CDR3 has 13 residues. The CDR3 DNA reads as TGTGCCAGCAGAGAGACCGTGAACACTGAAGCTTTCTTT. It translates to CASRETVNTEAFF.

V and J are TRBV20-1 and TRBJ2-3, with TRBD2 matching 8 bases. The CDR3 consists of 14 residues. Germline V gene lookup returns CDR1 DFQATT and CDR2 SNEGSKA (reference sequence). Germline trimming cut 6 bases from V and 4 bases from J; bases unmatched to any gene: 9. CDR3 DNA sequence: TGCAGTGCCCACTCGGCGGGGGGCCCAGATACGCAGTATTTT. It specifies CSAHSAGGPDTQYF.

The gene calls are TRBV6-5 and TRBJ2-5; 16 nucleotides align to TRBD2. Germline values: CDR1 MNHEY, CDR2 SVGAGI. The V and J ends lost 5 bases and 4 bases, in that order; junction bases with no gene match: 10. This CDR3 has 18 amino acids. CDR3 in DNA: TGTGCCAGCAGTCGGTTCGGGACTAGCGGGGGGGCCAGAGAGACCCAGTACTTC. Protein: CASSRFGTSGGARETQYF.

This clonotype was seen more than once but under ten times. This rearrangement joins TRBV7-3 to TRBJ1-1; a possible D gene is TRBD1 (6 bases). Germline V gene sequence: CDR1 SGHTA, CDR2 FQGTGA. V lost 5 bases to trimming and J lost 2 bases, with 18 bases between them. This CDR3 spans 16 amino acids. The CDR3 reads CASSPASQGSNTEAFF. Written as DNA, the CDR3 is TGTGCCAGCAGCCCGGCCTCACAGGGAAGTAACACTGAAGCTTTCTTT.

This chain links TRBV6-6 with TRBJ1-1, with D possibly TRBD1 on 6 matching bases. This CDR3 comprises 12 residues. Germline loops: CDR1 MNHNY, CDR2 SVGAGI (reference sequence). Trimming shortened V by 10 bases and J by 4 bases, and 13 bases separated the two germline ends. The CDR3 protein is CATGARVTEAFF. CDR3 DNA sequence: TGTGCCACGGGGGCCAGGGTCACTGAAGCTTTCTTT.